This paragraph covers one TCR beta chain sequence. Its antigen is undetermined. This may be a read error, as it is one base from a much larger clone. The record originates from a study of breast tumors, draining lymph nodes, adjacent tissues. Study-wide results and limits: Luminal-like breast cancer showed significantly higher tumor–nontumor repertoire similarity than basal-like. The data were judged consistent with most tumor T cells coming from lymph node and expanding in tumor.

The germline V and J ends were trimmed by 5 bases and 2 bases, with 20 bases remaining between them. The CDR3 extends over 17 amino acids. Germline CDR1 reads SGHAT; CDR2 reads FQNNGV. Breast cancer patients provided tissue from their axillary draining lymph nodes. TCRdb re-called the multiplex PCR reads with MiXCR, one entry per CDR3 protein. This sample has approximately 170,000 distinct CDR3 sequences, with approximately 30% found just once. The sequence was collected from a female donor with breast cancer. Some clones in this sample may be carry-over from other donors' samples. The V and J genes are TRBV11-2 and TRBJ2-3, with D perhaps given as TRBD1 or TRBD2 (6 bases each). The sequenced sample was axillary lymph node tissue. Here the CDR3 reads CASSGGLGAVNTDTQYF. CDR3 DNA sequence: TGTGCCAGCAGCGGGGGGCTGGGGGCCGTCAACACAGATACGCAGTATTTT. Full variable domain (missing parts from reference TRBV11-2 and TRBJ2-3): EAGVAQSPRYKIIEKRQSVAFWCNPISGHATLYWYQQILGQGPKLLIQFQNNGVVDDSQLPKDRFSAERLKGVDSTLKIQPAKLEDSAVYLCASSGGLGAVNTDTQYFGPGTRLTVL.